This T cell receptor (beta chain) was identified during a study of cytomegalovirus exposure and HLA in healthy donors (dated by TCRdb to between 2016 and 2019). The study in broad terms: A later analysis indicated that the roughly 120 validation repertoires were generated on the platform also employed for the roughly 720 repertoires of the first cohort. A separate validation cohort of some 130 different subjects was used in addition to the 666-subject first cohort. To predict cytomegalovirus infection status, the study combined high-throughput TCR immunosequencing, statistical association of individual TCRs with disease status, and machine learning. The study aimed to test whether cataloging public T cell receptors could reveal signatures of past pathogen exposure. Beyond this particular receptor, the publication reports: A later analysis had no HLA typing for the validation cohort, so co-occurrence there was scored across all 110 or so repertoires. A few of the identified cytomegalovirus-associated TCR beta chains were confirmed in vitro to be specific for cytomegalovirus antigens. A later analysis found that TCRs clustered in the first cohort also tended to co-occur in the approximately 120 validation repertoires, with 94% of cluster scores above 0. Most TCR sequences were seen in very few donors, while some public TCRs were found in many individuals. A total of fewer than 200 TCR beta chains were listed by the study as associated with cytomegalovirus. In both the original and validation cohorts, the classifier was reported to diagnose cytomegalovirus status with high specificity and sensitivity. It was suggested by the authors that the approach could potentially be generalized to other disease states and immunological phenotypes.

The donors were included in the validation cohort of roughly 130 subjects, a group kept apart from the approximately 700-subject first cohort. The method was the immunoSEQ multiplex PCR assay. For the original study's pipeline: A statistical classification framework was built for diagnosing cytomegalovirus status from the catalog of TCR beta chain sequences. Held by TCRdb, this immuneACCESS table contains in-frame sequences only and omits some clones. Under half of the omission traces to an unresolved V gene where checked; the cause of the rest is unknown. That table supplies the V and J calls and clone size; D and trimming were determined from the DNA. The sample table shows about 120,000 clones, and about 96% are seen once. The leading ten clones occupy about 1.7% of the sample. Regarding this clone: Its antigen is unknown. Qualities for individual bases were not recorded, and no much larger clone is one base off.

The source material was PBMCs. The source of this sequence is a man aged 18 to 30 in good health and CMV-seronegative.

The CDR3 is CASSGSLGQGIYNEQFF. The nucleotide sequence is given as TGCGCCAGCAGCGGCAGCCTGGGACAGGGGATCTACAATGAGCAGTTCTTC. The chain was built from TRBV5-1 and TRBJ2-1; 10 of the junction bases match TRBD1. Unmatched junction bases come to 10, with V trimmed by 4 bases and J by 3 bases. From a lookup of the germline V gene, CDR1 and CDR2 are SGHRS and YFSETQ. Taken from cysteine to phenylalanine, the CDR3 has 17 residues. Of the read, only the CDR3 DNA is kept; its 51 bases are in frame from base 1.